This T cell receptor (beta chain) was captured in a study of blood T cell repertoires in COVID-19 (TCRdb year 2020). Study-level background: Samples from collaborators originated in the United States, Italy and Spain and spanned both the acute and convalescent phases of COVID-19. The prospective study material was composed of cDNA or gDNA derived from T cells, B-cell-depleted T cells, or PBMCs. Subjects who had been exposed to COVID-19, were actively infected with it, or had recovered from it provided the deeply sampled blood TCRbeta repertoires that made up the dataset. A freely available public database, intended as a resource for researchers studying the immune response to SARS-CoV-2, is where the repertoires were released. Samples were obtained from the ongoing ImmuneRACE study (first 160 participants) and from 1,254 subjects provided by 6 global collaborators. Sample metadata almost always included a de-identified subject ID, COVID-19 status, age in years and sex. Where HLA class I and class II types were available, the types were taken from metadata supplied by the sample provider, not from assay-based typing. Results the study describes overall, beyond this receptor: How much clinical and demographic metadata was included differed by source and by participant, and the metadata was provided uncurated.

Including cysteine and phenylalanine, the CDR3 has 17 amino acids. Only CDR3 DNA remains: 51 bases, in frame from the first base. The germline V gene (reference sequence) provides CDR1 SEHNR and CDR2 FQNEAQ. Deletion took 5 bases off V and 6 bases off J, with a span of 25 bases between the germline ends. In Seattle, one collaborating source enrolled patients while the infection was active and tracked those patients longitudinally over the course of disease. Collaborating institutions collected whole blood in K2EDTA tubes following their own protocols. For TCRbeta analysis, collaborator samples were shipped as frozen whole blood, as isolated PBMCs, or as DNA extracted from either sample type. TCRbeta CDR3 regions were amplified from genomic DNA by means of the immunoSEQ Assay, a bias-controlled multiplex PCR. The published analysis was carried out like this. The number of nucleated cells in each sample was estimated from the amplification of reference gene primers within the assay. Sequence reads were collapsed and filtered to measure the absolute abundance of every unique TCRbeta CDR3 rearrangement. For each sample, productive Simpson clonality was calculated as the square root of Simpson's diversity index across productive rearrangements. Drawn from immuneACCESS, this table holds only the in-frame rearrangements with V and J called that TCRdb kept. Clones are partly lost; checked studies trace under half to an unresolved V gene and leave the rest unexplained. The V and J calls and clone size are taken from that table; D and trimming were inferred from the DNA. This sample gives some 220,000 clones in total; 82% of them show up just once. 5.2% of the sample is in the top ten clones.

A word on this clone: The antigen this receptor binds is unknown. Base qualities are not provided; no much larger clone lies one nucleotide away.

The receptor comes from a woman in her 70s with COVID-19, enrolled during active disease. The chain employs TRBV7-9 and TRBJ1-2; TRBD1 could be the D gene, as 5 bases match. Sequencing input: peripheral blood. This receptor has the CDR3 CASSPTTSRDGGDGYTF. The DNA sequence follows: TGTGCCAGCAGCCCCACCACGTCCAGGGACGGGGGAGATGGCTACACCTTC.